The present T cell receptor (beta chain) was sequenced within a study of blood T cell repertoires in COVID-19. Study overall: Specimens from acute and convalescent COVID-19 originated in the United States, Italy and Spain. The cDNA or gDNA used as material had been derived from T cells, B-cell-depleted T cells, or PBMCs.

Original data processing: From reference gene primer amplification, estimates of nucleated cell counts were derived. TCRdb's copy holds only in-frame clones and misses some; the assay was immunoSEQ multiplex PCR. V and J calls plus clone size are reproduced from that table; the DNA served to infer D and trimming. This sample has about 330,000 clones, with 87% found just once. Patients in Seattle were enrolled during active infection, then followed longitudinally. Germline lookup yields CDR1 SGHRS and CDR2 YFSETQ. The CDR3 has 15 residues. V gave up 0 bases and J gave up 5 bases, with 9 bases separating them.

The sequencing sample was made of peripheral blood. The receptor was derived from a young man with COVID-19, enrolled during active disease. The chain links TRBV5-1 to TRBJ1-6, with a weak D call TRBD1 (5 bases). For the CDR3, the DNA is TGCGCCAGCAGCTTGGCGGGGGGGAATAATTCACCCCTCCACTTT. Protein sequence: CASSLAGGNNSPLHF.